The 31 T cell receptor beta chains below were found in one sample sequenced in a study of early T cells in non-severe SARS-CoV-2 infection. TCRdb re-called the 5' RACE reads through MiXCR, storing one row per CDR3 protein. The table lists roughly 80,000 distinct CDR3 sequences, around 15% of them singletons. The sequenced material came from whole blood. The receptors derive from an adult who was a healthcare worker with PCR-confirmed SARS-CoV-2 infection or an uninfected control (not recorded which).

This clonotype was seen at least ten times. This chain links TRBV18 with TRBJ2-3; D is possibly TRBD1 (5 bases). The ends were cut back, 6 bases at V and 3 bases at J, with 10 bases in the middle. The germline V gene encodes CDR1 KGHSH and CDR2 LQKENI. The CDR3 covers 13 residues. The CDR3 DNA reads as TGTGCCAGCTCTAAGACAGCGACAGATACGCAGTATTTT. Protein sequence: CASSKTATDTQYF.

This clonotype was observed a handful of times. This chain links TRBV9 with TRBJ2-1; a possible D gene is TRBD1 (6 bases). V dropped 3 bases and J dropped 0 bases, with 13 bases sitting between them. CDR3 size: 16 residues. Germline lookup yields CDR1 SGDLS and CDR2 YYNGEE. CDR3: CASSGTGLGSYNEQFF. DNA of the CDR3: TGTGCCAGCAGCGGAACAGGGTTGGGCTCCTACAATGAGCAGTTCTTC.

This clonotype has more than one count but fewer than ten. The CDR3 loop is CASSLTGDQYF. The CDR3 DNA sequence: TGTGCCAGCAGCTTAACTGGGGATCAGTACTTC. The chain joins TRBV7-9 to TRBJ2-4; no clear D gene. Germline-derived CDR1 and CDR2 are SEHNR and FQNEAQ (reference sequence). This CDR3 is built from 11 residues. V was cut by 2 bases and J by 12 bases, with 8 bases left in between.

In this sample, this clonotype turned up many times. The chain links TRBV11-1 to TRBJ2-1, with TRBD2 as a possible D gene (6 bases). Germline assignment: CDR1 SGHAT and CDR2 FQDESV (reference sequence). The CDR3 contains 16 residues. Trimming took 2 bases from V and 7 from J, leaving 18 bases between them. The CDR3 bases are TGTGCCAGCAGCTTAAGGCAGCAGTGGGGAGGAAATGAGCAGTTCTTC. Residues: CASSLRQQWGGNEQFF. The whole variable domain, filled in from reference TRBV11-1 and TRBJ2-1, reads EAEVAQSPRYKITEKSQAVAFWCDPISGHATLYWYRQILGQGPELLVQFQDESVVDDSQLPKDRFSAERLKGVDSTLKIQPAELGDSAMYLCASSLRQQWGGNEQFFGPGTRLTVL.

This clonotype has a count of ten or more. V usage is TRBV7-8 and J usage is TRBJ2-6; 7 positions agree with TRBD1. Germline values: CDR1 SGHVS, CDR2 FQNEAQ. The CDR3 runs 15 residues. V lost 4 bases and J lost 0; bases outside the gene matches: 0. The CDR3 bases are TGTGCCAGCAGCTCAGGGGGCTCTGGGGCCAACGTCCTGACTTTC. Translating gives CASSSGGSGANVLTF.

This chain connects TRBV7-2 to TRBJ1-1; no definite D call. This CDR3 is built from 15 residues. V lost 1 base and J lost 5, with 14 bases in between. The germline V gene has CDR1 SGHTA and CDR2 FQGNSA. The CDR3 DNA reads TGTGCCAGCAGCTTAGGCACCCTAGGGTGGACTGAAGCTTTCTTT. Its translation is CASSLGTLGWTEAFF.

This clonotype was picked up many times. One end of the junction does not line up with germline, which may come from a read error. The rearrangement joins TRBV20-1 to TRBJ2-1, with 9 bases identical to TRBD2. Germline V gene data show CDR1 as DFQATT and CDR2 as SNEGSKA (reference sequence). There are 15 residues in the CDR3. The CDR3 DNA sequence: TGCAGTGCTAGAGACCCCGGGACTAGCCACAAGGAGCAGTTCTTC. Its protein product is CSARDPGTSHKEQFF.

In this sample, this clonotype turned up a few times. This chain joins TRBV6-2 or TRBV6-3 and TRBJ2-5; D is perhaps TRBD1 or TRBD2 (5 bases each). Trimming stripped 6 bases from V and 5 bases from J, with 10 bases between. Looked up from germline, CDR1 is MNHEY and CDR2 is SVGEGT. CDR3 length equals 12 residues. CDR3 DNA sequence: TGTGCCAGCAGCCAGGGACGCGAGACCCAGTACTTC. Encoded protein: CASSQGRETQYF.

This clonotype was picked up many times. V gene TRBV5-1 combines with J gene TRBJ2-5; TRBD2 agrees at 10 bases. Per the germline V gene, CDR1 is SGHRS and CDR2 is YFSETQ. This CDR3 has 18 residues. V dropped 0 bases and J dropped 3; count of bases not matched to a gene: 11. CDR3 nucleotides: TGCGCCAGCAGCTTGGCTATTCTAGCGGGGGCCGATAAAGAGACCCAGTACTTC. Translating gives CASSLAILAGADKETQYF.

The chain links TRBV4-1 to TRBJ2-5, with 11 bases that match TRBD1. This CDR3 is built from 16 residues. Trimming removed 1 base from V and 3 bases from J; junction bases left unmatched: 4. Germline-derived CDR1 and CDR2 are MGHRA and YSYEKL. The CDR3 region is CASSQAWDRGKETQYF. Written as DNA, the CDR3 is TGCGCCAGCAGCCAAGCCTGGGACAGGGGGAAAGAGACCCAGTACTTC.

This clonotype was picked up a small number of times. This chain links TRBV21-1 with TRBJ2-7. TRBV21-1 is listed as a pseudogene. The CDR3 extends over 13 amino acids. The CDR3 is CASRNGGSYEQYF. CDR3 DNA sequence: TGTGCCAGCAGGAACGGGGGCTCCTACGAGCAGTACTTC.

This clonotype was counted a few times. The J gene is TRBJ1-5, the V gene TRBV20-1; a weak D match, TRBD1 (6 bases). The CDR3 contains 17 residues. CDR1 and CDR2 (germline): DFQATT, SNEGSKA (reference sequence). The V end lost 0 bases, the J end lost 0 bases, and 15 bases lay between the germline ends. CDR3 DNA: TGCAGTGCTAGAGATAGTACAGGGAGTTATAGCAATCAGCCCCAGCATTTT. Amino acid sequence: CSARDSTGSYSNQPQHF.

The genes are TRBV4-2 and TRBJ2-2; 12 bases match TRBD2. The CDR3 runs to 17 residues. Germline lookup yields CDR1 LGHNA and CDR2 YNFKEQ. With V trimmed by 1 base and J by 7 bases, 7 bases remained unmatched. The CDR3 here is CASSQGTSGGSVGELFF. CDR3 DNA: TGTGCCAGCAGCCAAGGAACTAGCGGGGGGTCTGTCGGGGAGCTGTTTTTT.

At least ten counts were recorded for this clonotype. The chain has TRBV7-8 and TRBJ1-1; the D gene is possibly TRBD1 (5 bases). This CDR3 is built from 14 residues. Trimming took off 8 bases at V and 3 bases at J, with 16 bases between the two ends. Germline loops: CDR1 SGHVS, CDR2 FQNEAQ. This chain's CDR3 is CASLPGGGYTEAFF. The CDR3 region has the DNA TGTGCCAGCCTCCCCGGGGGAGGGTACACTGAAGCTTTCTTT.

This clonotype turned up a few times. This chain uses TRBV11-2 with TRBJ2-1; TRBD2 matches 9 bases. Looked up from germline, CDR1 is SGHAT and CDR2 is FQNNGV. Trimming cost V 5 bases and J 7 bases; bases outside gene matches: 9. The CDR3 is 15 residues long. The CDR3 loop reads CASSPLAGRGNEQFF. CDR3 bases: TGTGCCAGCAGCCCTCTAGCGGGGAGGGGGAATGAGCAGTTCTTC.

This rearrangement joins TRBV29-1 to TRBJ2-7, with D perhaps matching TRBD2 (6 bases). The CDR3 consists of 13 residues. Germline lookup yields CDR1 SQVTM and CDR2 ANQGSEA. The V end was cut by 4 bases, the J end by 3 bases, with 13 bases between. The CDR3 loop is CSVAPPGSYEQYF. In DNA form, the CDR3 reads TGCAGCGTTGCCCCCCCCGGGAGCTACGAGCAGTACTTC.

J is TRBJ1-4 and V is TRBV29-1; D remains unclear. This CDR3 has 13 residues. The germline CDR1 and CDR2 sequences are SQVTM and ANQGSEA. Trimming cost V 0 bases and J 7 bases, with 9 bases left between them. For the CDR3, the DNA is TGCAGCGTTGAAGAGGGTTGGGGTGAAAAACTGTTTTTT. Amino acid sequence: CSVEEGWGEKLFF.

This clonotype turned up a few times. The gene calls are TRBV12-3 or TRBV12-4 and TRBJ2-7; 7 bases are shared with TRBD1. This CDR3 has 14 amino acids. V was clipped by 3 bases and J by 5 bases; unmatched bases: 7. Written as DNA, the CDR3 is TGTGCCAGCAGTTTCGCGACAGGGATCGACGAGCAGTACTTC. This codes for CASSFATGIDEQYF.

This clonotype was found a few times. This chain joins TRBV6-6 and TRBJ2-3; unclear D gene. Trimming cost V 8 bases and J 6 bases, with 9 bases left between them. Germline V gene sequence: CDR1 MNHNY, CDR2 SVGAGI (reference sequence). The CDR3 totals 11 residues. The CDR3 bases are TGTGCCAGCCGGATGTCGGATACGCAGTATTTT. Its protein is CASRMSDTQYF.

This clonotype was found once. The chain combines TRBV5-6 with TRBJ2-1; 7 bases match TRBD2. V shed 0 bases, J shed 4 bases, and the junction held 4 bases outside the gene matches. Germline-derived CDR1 and CDR2 are SGHDT and YYEEEE. The CDR3 contains 15 residues. The CDR3 sequence: CASSLGGSGYNEQFF. The CDR3 nucleotides are TGTGCCAGCAGCTTGGGCGGGAGCGGGTACAATGAGCAGTTCTTC. Supplemented by reference TRBV5-6 and TRBJ2-1, the full variable domain reads DAGVTQSPTHLIKTRGQQVTLRCSPKSGHDTVSWYQQALGQGPQFIFQYYEEEERQRGNFPDRFSGHQFPNYSSELNVNALLLGDSALYLCASSLGGSGYNEQFFGPGTRLTVL.

The chain carries TRBV6-5 and TRBJ1-2; D possibly corresponds to TRBD1 (6 bases). V was trimmed by 2 bases and J by 4 bases, leaving 23 bases between them. From germline, CDR1 is MNHEY and CDR2 SVGAGI. The CDR3 loop spans 18 amino acids. This CDR3 is CASSYRGGTEWRFYGYTF. CDR3 sequence (DNA): TGTGCCAGCAGTTACCGGGGGGGCACGGAATGGCGATTCTATGGCTACACCTTC.

V usage is TRBV27 and J usage is TRBJ1-6; D is ambiguous. Per germline, CDR1 MNHEY and CDR2 SMNVEV (reference sequence). The CDR3 is 14 residues long. V lost 3 bases and J lost 7, with 10 bases in between. CDR3 sequence: CASSFPRSNSPLHF. Written as DNA, the CDR3 is TGTGCCAGCAGTTTTCCTCGATCGAATTCACCCCTCCACTTT.

This clonotype was seen many times. The genes are TRBV21-1 and TRBJ2-1; TRBD1, the table's D call, was not compared with the DNA. TRBV21-1 is shown as a pseudogene. The CDR3 consists of 13 residues. CDR3 in DNA: TGTGCCAGTGTGAGTTGGGACAACAATGAGCAGTTCTTC. Its protein product is CASVSWDNNEQFF.

This clonotype was detected only a few times. This chain uses TRBV7-9 with TRBJ2-6; TRBD1 aligns across 8 bases. The CDR3 sequence is 18 residues long. Per germline, CDR1 SEHNR and CDR2 FQNEAQ (reference sequence). V lost 5 bases, J lost 0 bases, and 9 bases stayed unmatched. The CDR3 spells CASSPGQGPLSGANVLTF. The CDR3 DNA is TGTGCCAGCAGCCCAGGACAGGGACCACTCTCTGGGGCCAACGTCCTGACTTTC.

The gene calls are TRBV2 and TRBJ1-2, with TRBD1 identical over 8 bases. With V trimmed by 7 bases and J by 2 bases, 12 bases remained unmatched. The CDR3 sequence is 16 residues long. The germline CDR1 and CDR2 sequences are SNHLY and FYNNEI. The CDR3, as DNA: TGTGCCAGCAATAGGGACCCCAGGGGGCAGAACTATGGCTACACCTTC. Amino acids: CASNRDPRGQNYGYTF. Supplemented by reference TRBV2 and TRBJ1-2, the full variable domain reads EPEVTQTPSHQVTQMGQEVILRCVPISNHLYFYWYRQILGQKVEFLVSFYNNEISEKSEIFDDQFSVERPDGSNFTLKIRSTKLEDSAMYFCASNRDPRGQNYGYTFGSGTRLTVV.

The chain uses TRBV6-1 and TRBJ2-7; D gene ambiguous. V dropped 5 bases and J dropped 0 bases, with 14 bases sitting between them. Germline V gene sequence: CDR1 MNHNS, CDR2 SASEGT. This CDR3 comprises 15 residues. CDR3 nucleotides: TGTGCCAGCAGTTACGTCTTACGGGCCTCCTACGAGCAGTACTTC. Translating it yields CASSYVLRASYEQYF.

The gene calls are TRBV3-1 and TRBJ2-7; 8 bases are shared with TRBD2. CDR3 size: 15 residues. Germline V gene lookup returns CDR1 LGHDT and CDR2 YNNKEL (reference sequence). Trimming removed 1 base from V and 2 bases from J; junction bases left unmatched: 4. The CDR3 DNA reads as TGTGCCAGCAGCCAAGTACTAGCGGACCCCTACGAGCAGTACTTC. It specifies CASSQVLADPYEQYF.

The chain is built from TRBV3-1 and TRBJ2-7, with D perhaps matching TRBD1 or TRBD2 (5 bases each). The CDR3 has 16 residues. V shed 2 bases and J shed 1 base, with 15 bases lying between them. The V gene's germline CDR1 is LGHDT and CDR2 YNNKEL (reference sequence). CDR3 DNA: TGTGCCAGCAGCCAACACCGTCGGGACGTATCCTACGAGCAGTACTTC. Protein product: CASSQHRRDVSYEQYF.

This clonotype was recorded many times. The chain has TRBV11-2 and TRBJ2-3; D unresolved. Trimming shortened V by 1 base and J by 1 base, and 9 bases separated the two germline ends. The V gene's germline CDR1 is SGHAT and CDR2 FQNNGV. The CDR3 has 15 residues. The CDR3 DNA reads as TGTGCCAGCAGCTTAGGGGCCCCCGGCACAGATACGCAGTATTTT. Translation: CASSLGAPGTDTQYF. The whole variable domain, filled in from reference TRBV11-2 and TRBJ2-3, reads EAGVAQSPRYKIIEKRQSVAFWCNPISGHATLYWYQQILGQGPKLLIQFQNNGVVDDSQLPKDRFSAERLKGVDSTLKIQPAKLEDSAVYLCASSLGAPGTDTQYFGPGTRLTVL.

Ten or more counts support this clonotype. The chain couples TRBV4-1 to TRBJ1-1; 9 bases map to TRBD1. V was pared by 1 base and J by 6 bases, with 15 bases of the junction left unmatched. In germline, CDR1 is MGHRA, CDR2 YSYEKL. The CDR3 runs 18 residues. CDR3 nucleotide sequence: TGCGCCAGCAGCCAAGCGATAATTTATAGGACAGGGGCCTCTGAAGCTTTCTTT. As protein: CASSQAIIYRTGASEAFF.

This clonotype showed up just a few times. This rearrangement joins TRBV6-6 to TRBJ2-7; D is unclear. The CDR3 has 13 residues. Trimming took off 0 bases at V and 4 bases at J, with 7 bases between the two ends. The V gene's germline CDR1 is MNHNY and CDR2 SVGAGI (reference sequence). For the CDR3, the DNA is TGTGCCAGCAGTTACTCTTCATTTTACGAGCAGTACTTC. Protein: CASSYSSFYEQYF.